Each of the 20 T cell receptor beta chains below was sequenced from the same sample in a study of Graves' ophthalmopathy and Graves' hyperthyroidism. TCR beta CDR3 amplification used RNA transcripts. HTBI primers primed a first-round RT-PCR, and a second-round multiplex PCR followed. TCRdb independently ran MiXCR on the multiplex PCR reads; one entry per CDR3 protein. The table lists about 660,000 distinct CDR3 sequences, over 40% of them singletons, with 3% to 3.5% in the top ten. Sequencing used peripheral blood. The receptors here all came from an adult man with Graves' ophthalmopathy.

This clonotype appeared a few times. This rearrangement joins TRBV20-1 to TRBJ1-1; D is undetermined. Trimming pared 5 bases from V and 8 bases from J, leaving 15 bases between. The CDR3 loop spans 12 amino acids. Germline lookup yields CDR1 DFQATT and CDR2 SNEGSKA (reference sequence). In nucleotides, the CDR3 is TGCAGTGCTTCCCCGGGCACAGAAGAAGCTTTCTTT. Translated: CSASPGTEEAFF.

This clonotype occurred a few times. The chain is built from TRBV5-4 and TRBJ2-2; maybe TRBD2 (5 bases). V was clipped by 3 bases and J by 7 bases, with 10 bases between them. Germline loops: CDR1 SGHNT, CDR2 YYREEE (reference sequence). There are 13 residues in the CDR3. DNA for the CDR3: TGTGCCAGCAGCTCCTTCGGGATCGGGGAGCTGTTTTTT. This translates into CASSSFGIGELFF.

The V and J genes are TRBV7-9 and TRBJ1-5, with D tentatively TRBD1 (5 bases). V was shortened by 5 bases and J by 11 bases, with 22 bases between the two germline ends. There are 15 residues in the CDR3. Looked up from germline, CDR1 is SEHNR and CDR2 is FQNEAQ (reference sequence). For the CDR3, the DNA is TGTGCCAGCAGCATACCGGGGCCTCCCCAAGAGACCCAGCATTTT. Its protein is CASSIPGPPQETQHF.

The chain employs TRBV7-8 and TRBJ2-5; D possibly corresponds to TRBD2 (5 bases). CDR3 length: 14 residues. The germline gives CDR1 SGHVS, CDR2 FQNEAQ. Trimming pared 5 bases from V and 0 bases from J, leaving 10 bases between. The CDR3 loop is CASSHDGNQETQYF. CDR3 bases: TGTGCCAGCAGCCATGACGGGAACCAAGAGACCCAGTACTTC. Combining the CDR3 with reference TRBV7-8 and TRBJ2-5 gives the whole variable domain GAGVSQSPRYKVAKRGQDVALRCDPISGHVSLFWYQQALGQGPEFLTYFQNEAQLDKSGLPSDRFFAERPEGSVSTLKIQRTQQEDSAVYLCASSHDGNQETQYFGPGTRLLVL.

As for this clonotype: A much larger clonotype is one base distant, so this may be a read error. The chain is built from TRBV10-3 and TRBJ2-6, with D unresolved. Germline V gene sequence: CDR1 ENHRY, CDR2 SYGVKD. V was clipped by 5 bases and J by 0 bases, with 11 bases between them. CDR3 size: 16 residues. The DNA for the CDR3 is TGTGCCATCAGTTTTAATGGCGCCTCTGGGGCCAACGTCCTGACTTTC. This codes for CAISFNGASGANVLTF.

The rearrangement joins TRBV29-1 to TRBJ1-2, with unresolved D. Germline V gives CDR1 SQVTM, CDR2 ANQGSEA. The CDR3 extends over 13 amino acids. The CDR3 is CSPQGGFNYGYTF. CDR3 in DNA: TGCAGTCCCCAAGGAGGATTTAACTATGGCTACACCTTC. Combining the CDR3 with reference TRBV29-1 and TRBJ1-2 gives the whole variable domain SAVISQKPSRDICQRGTSLTIQCQVDSQVTMMFWYRQQPGQSLTLIATANQGSEATYESGFVIDKFPISRPNLTFSTLTVSNMSPEDSSIYLCSPQGGFNYGYTFGSGTRLTVV.

The rearrangement joins TRBV7-9 to TRBJ1-2, with D possibly matching TRBD1 (5 bases). The CDR3 totals 14 residues. Trimming took 3 bases from V and 5 from J, leaving 13 bases between them. The germline V gene encodes CDR1 SEHNR and CDR2 FQNEAQ (reference sequence). The CDR3 DNA sequence: TGTGCCAGCAGCTTGTGGAGGGGACTTTATGGCTACACCTTC. It translates to CASSLWRGLYGYTF. The whole variable domain, filled in from reference TRBV7-9 and TRBJ1-2, reads DTGVSQNPRHKITKRGQNVTFRCDPISEHNRLYWYRQTLGQGPEFLTYFQNEAQLEKSRLLSDRFSAERPKGSFSTLEIQRTEQGDSAMYLCASSLWRGLYGYTFGSGTRLTVV.

J is TRBJ1-1 and V is TRBV15; D gene uncertain. V lost 4 bases, J lost 0 bases, and 6 bases lay in between. In germline, CDR1 is LNHNV, CDR2 YYDKDF (reference sequence). This CDR3 has 13 residues. For the CDR3, the DNA is TGTGCCACCAGCAACACAGTGAACACTGAAGCTTTCTTT. Protein product: CATSNTVNTEAFF. The full variable domain, its missing parts supplied by reference TRBV15 and TRBJ1-1, is DAMVIQNPRYQVTQFGKPVTLSCSQTLNHNVMYWYQQKSSQAPKLLFHYYDKDFNNEADTPDNFQSRRPNTSFCFLDIRSPGLGDTAMYLCATSNTVNTEAFFGQGTRLTVV.

This clonotype appeared a few times. The genes are TRBV5-5 and TRBJ1-2; 8 nucleotides match TRBD1. This CDR3 region has 14 residues. Trimming at V came to 4 bases and at J to 4 bases, leaving 6 bases not matched to a gene. Germline CDR1 and CDR2: SGHKS and YYEKEE (reference sequence). CDR3 coding DNA: TGTGCCAGCAGCCAGGACAGGGATGGCTATGGCTACACCTTC. Its translation is CASSQDRDGYGYTF.

This clonotype was counted many times. The V gene is TRBV7-2, the J gene TRBJ1-2; 8 positions match TRBD1. Trimming cost V 5 bases and J 6 bases; bases outside gene matches: 11. CDR3 size: 15 residues. Germline CDR1 and CDR2: SGHTA and FQGNSA. The DNA of the CDR3 is TGTGCCAGCAGCCAATTTCAGGGGGCCCCCCATGGCTACACCTTC. It yields the protein CASSQFQGAPHGYTF.

This clonotype showed up many times. One end of the junction varies from germline; a read error may be responsible. V and J are TRBV7-7 and TRBJ2-5, with TRBD1 as a possible D gene (6 bases). The CDR3 consists of 16 residues. Germline-derived CDR1 and CDR2 are SSHAT and FNYEAQ (reference sequence). CDR3 coding DNA: TGTGCTAGCAGCCTCAGGCCAGGGGCCCCGCAAGAGACCCAGTACTTC. Its protein product is CASSLRPGAPQETQYF.

With regard to this clonotype: One end of the junction is discordant with germline, which a read error may explain. The V gene is TRBV10-3, the J gene TRBJ1-2; D gene unclear. The V gene's germline CDR1 is ENHRY and CDR2 SYGVKD. This CDR3 comprises 17 residues. The CDR3 spells CASSSYINPGANYGYTF. CDR3 nucleotides: TGTGCCAGCAGTTCCTATATCAACCCAGGAGCTAACTATGGCTACACCTTC.

The chain is built from TRBV2 and TRBJ1-5, with 7 bases aligning to TRBD1. With 6 bases clipped from V and 11 bases from J, the junction kept 13 bases outside the gene matches. This CDR3 spans 14 amino acids. Germline CDR1 SNHLY, CDR2 FYNNEI. The CDR3 protein is CASSGTVRAETQHF. The CDR3 bases are TGTGCCAGCAGCGGGACAGTTCGTGCGGAGACCCAGCATTTT. The full variable domain, in which reference TRBV2 and TRBJ1-5 provide the parts outside the CDR3, is EPEVTQTPSHQVTQMGQEVILRCVPISNHLYFYWYRQILGQKVEFLVSFYNNEISEKSEIFDDQFSVERPDGSNFTLKIRSTKLEDSAMYFCASSGTVRAETQHFGDGTRLSIL.

The chain couples TRBV12-3 or TRBV12-4 to TRBJ1-1; D unresolved. V shed 0 bases and J shed 0 bases, with 11 bases lying between them. The CDR3 loop spans 16 amino acids. CDR3 coding DNA: TGTGCCAGCAGTTTAGCGCTCGGGAGAATGAACACTGAAGCTTTCTTT. This encodes CASSLALGRMNTEAFF.

This clonotype was counted many times. V usage is TRBV4-3 and J usage is TRBJ2-5; D perhaps matches TRBD1 (5 bases). V lost 4 bases and J 5 bases, leaving 11 bases between the germline ends. The CDR3 runs 13 residues. Germline assignment: CDR1 LGHNA and CDR2 YSLEER. CDR3 DNA sequence: TGCGCCAGCAGCCTCGCTAAGGGGGAGACCCAGTACTTC. Protein: CASSLAKGETQYF.

Concerning this clonotype: One junction end disagrees with the germline gene, perhaps due to a read error. The chain is built from TRBV19 and TRBJ2-6; 9 nucleotides match TRBD1. The CDR3 sequence is 14 residues long. From germline, CDR1 is LNHDA and CDR2 SQIVND (reference sequence). CDR3 amino acids: CASSDGQGPNTEAF. The CDR3, as DNA: TGTGCCAGTAGTGACGGACAGGGGCCGAACACTGAAGCTTTC. The entire variable domain, with the rest obtained from reference TRBV19 and TRBJ2-6, is as follows: DGGITQSPKYLFRKEGQNVTLSCEQNLNHDAMYWYRQDPGQGLRLIYYSQIVNDFQKGDIAEGYSVSREKKESFPLTVTSAQKNPTAFYLCASSDGQGPNTEAFGAGSRLTVL.

CDR3 sequence reads: CASRTGQDTGELFF. DNA of the CDR3: TGTGCCAGCAGGACGGGACAGGACACCGGGGAGCTGTTTTTT. The chain carries TRBV6-1 and TRBJ2-2; 8 nucleotides align to TRBD1. CDR1 is MNHNS, CDR2 SASEGT, per germline. Trimming took 6 bases from V and 3 from J; bases not matched to a gene: 3. The CDR3 consists of 14 residues.

This clonotype was observed a handful of times. The chain has TRBV4-2 and TRBJ1-4, with 9 nucleotides matching TRBD1. CDR1 is LGHNA, CDR2 YNFKEQ, per germline. Trimming at V came to 1 base and at J to 7 bases, leaving 4 bases not matched to a gene. CDR3 length equals 15 residues. The CDR3 region is CASSQVEDRGEKLFF. Here the CDR3 DNA reads TGTGCCAGCAGCCAAGTTGAGGACAGGGGTGAAAAACTGTTTTTT.

The rearrangement uses TRBV7-2 and TRBJ1-3; D is unresolved. The CDR3 is made up of 17 amino acids. The V end was cut by 1 base, the J end by 4 bases, with 17 bases between. The germline V gene has CDR1 SGHTA and CDR2 FQGNSA. The CDR3 DNA reads as TGTGCCAGCAGCTTAGAGTTTAGCGGGAGCGCCGGAAACACCATATATTTT. As protein: CASSLEFSGSAGNTIYF.

The DNA of the CDR3 is TGCAGTGCTGAGACAGGGGGTTCCGTCGAGCAGTACTTC. Its translation is CSAETGGSVEQYF. The rearrangement links TRBV20-1 to TRBJ2-7; TRBD1 matches 9 bases. J gave up 6 bases and V 5 bases, and 8 bases lay outside the gene matches. This CDR3 has 13 amino acids. CDR1 and CDR2 (germline): DFQATT, SNEGSKA (reference sequence).